The rows below give T cell receptor beta chains drawn from one sample of a study of CD8 T cells in Susac syndrome. Each CDR3 protein is one row after TCRdb ran MiXCR on the immunoSEQ multiplex PCR reads. The table lists approximately 120,000 distinct CDR3 sequences, about 92% of them singletons. What was sequenced was CD8+ T cells from PBMCs. These receptors were obtained from a human donor with multiple sclerosis. Each CDR3 is given with its conserved first and last residue. D genes are given only for firm matches. Clone size is given for some rows only: seen once, a few or many times, or a class if the clone is expanded.

CDR3 DNA: TGTGCCAGCAGTGACACAGGGGACACTGAAGCTTTCTTT
CDR3 protein: CASSDTGDTEAFF
clone size: -
D gene: TRBD1
J gene: TRBJ1-1
V gene: TRBV6-5

CDR3 DNA: TGTGCCAGCAGCCAAGATCGGGGACTAGCGGGGCGCACAGATACGCAGTATTTT
CDR3 protein: CASSQDRGLAGRTDTQYF
clone size: -
D gene: TRBD2
J gene: TRBJ2-3
V gene: TRBV3-1

CDR3 DNA: TGTGCCACCAGTTCCCGGGACAAAGCCTACGAGCAGTACTTC
CDR3 protein: CATSSRDKAYEQYF
clone size: -
D gene: -
J gene: TRBJ2-7
V gene: TRBV24-1

CDR3 DNA: TGTGCCATCAGTGAGCGGGGGGGACTCACAGATACGCAGTATTTT
CDR3 protein: CAISERGGLTDTQYF
clone size: -
D gene: TRBD2
J gene: TRBJ2-3
V gene: TRBV10-3

CDR3 DNA: TGTGCCAGCAGCTCGAACACTGAAGCTTTCTTT
CDR3 protein: CASSSNTEAFF
clone size: -
D gene: -
J gene: TRBJ1-1
V gene: TRBV5-4

CDR3 DNA: TGTGCCAGTAACCCTGAAAGGAACACTGAAGCTTTCTTT
CDR3 protein: CASNPERNTEAFF
clone size: -
D gene: -
J gene: TRBJ1-1
V gene: TRBV19

CDR3 DNA: TGTGCCTGGAGTGTAGCCGGACAGCTGGGTTCCTACGAGCAGTACTTC
CDR3 protein: CAWSVAGQLGSYEQYF
clone size: -
D gene: -
J gene: TRBJ2-7
V gene: TRBV30

CDR3 DNA: TGCAGTGCTAGCGATGACACCACGAGCTCCTATAATTCACCCCTCCACTTT
CDR3 protein: CSASDDTTSSYNSPLHF
clone size: -
D gene: -
J gene: TRBJ1-6
V gene: TRBV20-1

CDR3 DNA: TGCGCCAGCAGCTGGGATAGCGGGAGGGCCAATGAGCAGTTCTTC
CDR3 protein: CASSWDSGRANEQFF
clone size: -
D gene: TRBD2
J gene: TRBJ2-1
V gene: TRBV5-1

CDR3 DNA: TGCAGTGCTAGAGATCTTCTAGCCGACTACAATGAGCAGTTCTTC
CDR3 protein: CSARDLLADYNEQFF
clone size: -
D gene: -
J gene: TRBJ2-1
V gene: TRBV20-1

CDR3 DNA: TGCAGTGCTACGGATAGCGGACTCCATCAGCCCCAGCATTTT
CDR3 protein: CSATDSGLHQPQHF
clone size: once
D gene: -
J gene: TRBJ1-5
V gene: TRBV20-1

CDR3 DNA: TGTGCCAGCAGTACATCCGGGACGGCGTCTGTCACAGATACGCAGTATTTT
CDR3 protein: CASSTSGTASVTDTQYF
clone size: -
D gene: -
J gene: TRBJ2-3
V gene: TRBV2

CDR3 DNA: TGCGCCAGCAGCCAAGATCCCCAGTACACAGATACGCAGTATTTT
CDR3 protein: CASSQDPQYTDTQYF
clone size: -
D gene: -
J gene: TRBJ2-3
V gene: TRBV4-1

CDR3 DNA: TGTGCCAGCCGACAGGTTACCAGCTACAATGAGCAGTTCTTC
CDR3 protein: CASRQVTSYNEQFF
clone size: -
D gene: -
J gene: TRBJ2-1
V gene: TRBV6-2/TRBV6-3

CDR3 DNA: TGTGCCAGTAGTGCGAGGGGGCTCACCACCTACGAGCAGTACTTC
CDR3 protein: CASSARGLTTYEQYF
clone size: -
D gene: TRBD1
J gene: TRBJ2-7
V gene: TRBV12-3/TRBV12-4

CDR3 DNA: TGTGCCAGCAGCGTAGGCCTAGCGGGAGATGAGCAGTTCTTC
CDR3 protein: CASSVGLAGDEQFF
clone size: -
D gene: TRBD2
J gene: TRBJ2-1
V gene: TRBV9

CDR3 DNA: TGTGCCAGCAGCTCCTTCCCCGACCCGGGGAGTTACGAGCAGTACTTC
CDR3 protein: CASSSFPDPGSYEQYF
clone size: -
D gene: -
J gene: TRBJ2-7
V gene: TRBV7-9

CDR3 DNA: TGTGCCAGCAGCGGAACTACTCCCCTCACAGATACGCAGTATTTT
CDR3 protein: CASSGTTPLTDTQYF
clone size: once
D gene: -
J gene: TRBJ2-3
V gene: TRBV5-6

CDR3 DNA: TGTGCCAGCAGACTCGGCAATCAGCCCCAGCATTTT
CDR3 protein: CASRLGNQPQHF
clone size: -
D gene: -
J gene: TRBJ1-5
V gene: TRBV12-3/TRBV12-4

CDR3 DNA: TGTGCCAGCAGCTTGGGCGGCAGACCTAGAGGCTACACCTTC
CDR3 protein: CASSLGGRPRGYTF
clone size: once
D gene: -
J gene: TRBJ1-2
V gene: TRBV5-6

CDR3 DNA: TGTGCCAGCAGCCCCCACGCGAGTCCAGTCACAGATACGCAGTATTTT
CDR3 protein: CASSPHASPVTDTQYF
clone size: once
D gene: -
J gene: TRBJ2-3
V gene: TRBV7-8

CDR3 DNA: TGTGCCAGCAGTTCCAAGACAGGGGTGAGATACAATGAGCAGTTCTTC
CDR3 protein: CASSSKTGVRYNEQFF
clone size: once
D gene: TRBD1
J gene: TRBJ2-1
V gene: TRBV27

CDR3 DNA: TGTGCCAGTAGTGTAACCCTCCTTAACACTGAAGCTTTCTTT
CDR3 protein: CASSVTLLNTEAFF
clone size: -
D gene: -
J gene: TRBJ1-1
V gene: TRBV19

CDR3 DNA: TGTGCCAGCAGCCAAGGCCCTAGCGGGAGCTCCTACAATGAGCAGTTCTTC
CDR3 protein: CASSQGPSGSSYNEQFF
clone size: once
D gene: TRBD2
J gene: TRBJ2-1
V gene: TRBV4-2

CDR3 DNA: TGTGCCAGCAGTCTCCTCGGATGGGCGGTGGAGACCCAGTACTTC
CDR3 protein: CASSLLGWAVETQYF
clone size: once
D gene: -
J gene: TRBJ2-5
V gene: TRBV6-5

CDR3 DNA: TGTGCCAGCAGCTTACGGGGGTTGGATGGCTACACCTTC
CDR3 protein: CASSLRGLDGYTF
clone size: few
D gene: -
J gene: TRBJ1-2
V gene: TRBV7-9

CDR3 DNA: TGTGCCACCAGCAGAGAGGGGGACAGTGAGCAGTTCTTC
CDR3 protein: CATSREGDSEQFF
clone size: -
D gene: TRBD1
J gene: TRBJ2-1
V gene: TRBV15

CDR3 DNA: TGTGCCAGCAGCGTAGGACAGGGCCCTTACTATGGCTACACCTTC
CDR3 protein: CASSVGQGPYYGYTF
clone size: -
D gene: TRBD1
J gene: TRBJ1-2
V gene: TRBV9

CDR3 DNA: TGTGCCAGCAGTTATTTGCTAGCGGGGGGGCAAGAGCAGTTCTTC
CDR3 protein: CASSYLLAGGQEQFF
clone size: -
D gene: TRBD2
J gene: TRBJ2-1
V gene: TRBV6-6

CDR3 DNA: TGTGCCAGTAGTTTACAGGGTGACTACGAGCAGTACTTC
CDR3 protein: CASSLQGDYEQYF
clone size: -
D gene: -
J gene: TRBJ2-7
V gene: TRBV19

CDR3 DNA: TGTGCCAGCAGCTTAGGGGGCTCGAGCGGGGAGCTGTTTTTT
CDR3 protein: CASSLGGSSGELFF
clone size: -
D gene: TRBD1
J gene: TRBJ2-2
V gene: TRBV5-4

CDR3 DNA: TGTGCCAGCAGCGTAGCCGATAGGCGTGGAAGGGAGCAGTACTTC
CDR3 protein: CASSVADRRGREQYF
clone size: -
D gene: -
J gene: TRBJ2-7
V gene: TRBV9

CDR3 DNA: TGTGCCAGTAGTATAGAGTGGCGGATTTACGCCGGGGAGCTGTTTTTT
CDR3 protein: CASSIEWRIYAGELFF
clone size: -
D gene: -
J gene: TRBJ2-2
V gene: TRBV19